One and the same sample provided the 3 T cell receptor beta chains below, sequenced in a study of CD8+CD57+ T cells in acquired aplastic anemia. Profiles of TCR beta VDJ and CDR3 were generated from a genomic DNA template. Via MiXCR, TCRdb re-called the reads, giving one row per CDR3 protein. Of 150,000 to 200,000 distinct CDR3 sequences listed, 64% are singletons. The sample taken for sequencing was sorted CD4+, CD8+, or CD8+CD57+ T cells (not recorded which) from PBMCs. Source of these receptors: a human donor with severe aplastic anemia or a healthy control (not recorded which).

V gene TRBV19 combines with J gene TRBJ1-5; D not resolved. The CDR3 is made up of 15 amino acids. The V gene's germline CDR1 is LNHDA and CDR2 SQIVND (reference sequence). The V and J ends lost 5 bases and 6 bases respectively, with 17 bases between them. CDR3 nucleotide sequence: TGTGCCAGTAGTCGTCCATCAGGTTTCAGTCAGCCCCAGCATTTT. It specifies CASSRPSGFSQPQHF.

CDR3 nucleotide sequence: TGTGCCACCAGCATCTCCGGGACCGCTAACTATGGCTACACCTTC. Translated: CATSISGTANYGYTF. The rearrangement uses TRBV15 and TRBJ1-2; D perhaps matches TRBD1 (5 bases). Germline values: CDR1 LNHNV, CDR2 YYDKDF (reference sequence). Trimming stripped 4 bases from V and 0 bases from J, with 12 bases between. CDR3 length: 15 residues.

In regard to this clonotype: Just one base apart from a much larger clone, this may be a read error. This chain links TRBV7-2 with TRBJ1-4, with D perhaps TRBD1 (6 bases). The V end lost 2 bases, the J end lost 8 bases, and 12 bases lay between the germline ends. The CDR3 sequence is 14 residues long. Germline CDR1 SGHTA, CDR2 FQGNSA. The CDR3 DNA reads TGTACCAGCAGCTTACTAGGGACAAGCGAAAAACTGTTTTTT. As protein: CTSSLLGTSEKLFF.